Below, 21 T cell receptor beta chains from the same sample are listed, as sequenced in a study of blood T cell repertoires in COVID-19. Generated by immunoSEQ multiplex PCR, the TCRdb table keeps only in-frame clones and is missing some. The sample includes some 290,000 clones, more than 85% of them seen just once. The sequencing sample was made of PBMCs or T cells enriched from blood (not recorded which). Receptors originate from a woman aged 25 to 39 who had been exposed to COVID-19.

The gene calls are TRBV3-1 (or the pseudogene TRBV3-2) and TRBJ1-4; tentatively, D is TRBD1 (6 bases). Trimming cost V 4 bases and J 2 bases, with 14 bases left between them. Germline assignment: CDR1 LGHDT and CDR2 YNNKEL (reference sequence). The CDR3 is 16 residues long. CDR3 in amino acids: CASSLTQGVTNEKLFF. CDR3 nucleotide sequence: TGTGCCAGCAGCCTGACACAGGGTGTGACTAATGAAAAACTGTTTTTT.

This clone was observed a single time. Other DNA sequences in this specimen translate into the identical CDR3. The chain joins TRBV11-3 to TRBJ2-1; perhaps TRBD1 as D (6 bases). Germline-derived CDR1 and CDR2 are SGHNT and YENEEA. Trimming cost V 2 bases and J 6 bases, with 8 bases left between them. The CDR3 extends over 13 amino acids. Written as DNA, the CDR3 is TGTGCCAGCAGCTTATCAGGGGTCAATGAGCAGTTCTTC. Its protein is CASSLSGVNEQFF.

This clone showed up just a few times. The CDR3 sequence is CASSAIVGQRYEQYF. CDR3 DNA sequence: TGTGCCAGCAGTGCGATCGTGGGACAGCGCTACGAGCAGTACTTC. The chain couples TRBV2 to TRBJ2-7; 7 nucleotides line up with TRBD1. The V segment lost 4 bases and the J segment 3 bases; nucleotides outside the gene matches: 9. Germline V gene data show CDR1 as SNHLY and CDR2 as FYNNEI. CDR3 length equals 15 residues.

The CDR3 sequence: CASSPWPGGNQPQHF. In nucleotides, the CDR3 is TGTGCCAGTAGCCCCTGGCCGGGGGGCAATCAGCCCCAGCATTTT. The J gene is TRBJ1-5, the V gene TRBV19; a possible D gene is TRBD1 (5 bases). CDR1 and CDR2 from the germline V gene are LNHDA and SQIVND (reference sequence). V dropped 6 bases and J dropped 2 bases, with 14 bases sitting between them. This CDR3 region has 15 residues.

This clone was detected once. The V gene is TRBV19, the J gene TRBJ1-1, with 7 nucleotides matching TRBD1. Germline assignment: CDR1 LNHDA and CDR2 SQIVND (reference sequence). V lost 4 bases, J lost 1 base, and 9 bases stayed unmatched. The CDR3 is 16 residues long. The CDR3: CASSRATTGRNTEAFF. CDR3 DNA: TGTGCCAGTAGTAGAGCTACGACAGGGAGGAACACTGAAGCTTTCTTT.

The rearrangement joins TRBV5-1 to TRBJ1-2; TRBD1 matches 8 bases. CDR3 length: 15 amino acids. V gave up 4 bases and J gave up 5 bases; unmatched junction bases: 10. Germline V gives CDR1 SGHRS, CDR2 YFSETQ. CDR3 sequence reads: CASSPGQDRAYGYTF. CDR3 in DNA: TGCGCCAGCAGCCCCGGGCAGGACAGGGCTTATGGCTACACCTTC.

This chain connects TRBV4-3 to TRBJ2-2, with D possibly matching TRBD2 (5 bases). The CDR3 consists of 13 residues. V was clipped by 0 bases and J by 8 bases, with 7 bases between them. Germline V lookup: CDR1 LGHNA, CDR2 YSLEER. The CDR3 DNA reads TGCGCCAGCAGCCAAGATAGGACTGGGGAGCTGTTTTTT. It codes for CASSQDRTGELFF.

This sequence joins TRBV5-5 and TRBJ2-4, with 7 bases that match TRBD2. Germline lookup yields CDR1 SGHKS and CDR2 YYEKEE (reference sequence). The V and J ends lost 2 bases and 8 bases, in that order; junction bases with no gene match: 7. The CDR3 sequence is 14 residues long. The CDR3 protein is CASSFRTSIDIQYF. CDR3 bases: TGTGCCAGCAGCTTCAGGACTAGTATCGACATTCAGTACTTC.

The chain carries TRBV13 and TRBJ2-7; D is perhaps TRBD1 (5 bases). The CDR3 is 13 residues long. CDR1 and CDR2 (germline): PRHDT, FYEKMQ (reference sequence). Deletions cut 5 bases from V and 2 bases from J, with 10 bases between. The CDR3 protein is CASSVTGTYEQYF. The CDR3 region has the DNA TGTGCCAGCAGCGTAACAGGAACCTACGAGCAGTACTTC.

The CDR3 is CASSSQAGVYEQYF. Here the CDR3 DNA reads TGTGCCAGCAGCTCCCAAGCGGGTGTCTACGAGCAGTACTTC. The chain uses TRBV7-6 and TRBJ2-7, with D possibly matching TRBD2 (6 bases). Germline V gives CDR1 SGHVS, CDR2 FNYEAQ. V was clipped by 4 bases and J by 3 bases, with 13 bases between them. The CDR3 extends over 14 amino acids.

The V and J genes are TRBV9 and TRBJ2-5, with D perhaps TRBD1 (6 bases). Germline-derived CDR1 and CDR2 are SGDLS and YYNGEE. V lost 0 bases to trimming and J lost 7 bases, with 16 bases between them. The CDR3 spans 15 residues. CDR3 region: CASSVGTDKGGTQYF. The CDR3 coding sequence is TGTGCCAGCAGCGTAGGGACAGACAAAGGTGGGACCCAGTACTTC.

This clone was seen once. The chain carries TRBV4-2 and TRBJ1-6, with 7 bases matching TRBD1. Germline-derived CDR1 and CDR2 are LGHNA and YNFKEQ. The J segment lost 10 bases and the V segment lost 2 bases, leaving 11 bases of the junction unmatched. The CDR3 is 16 amino acids. CDR3 residues: CASSQYATGSTSPLHF. In DNA, the CDR3 is TGTGCCAGCAGCCAATATGCGACAGGGTCAACCTCACCCCTCCACTTT.

The sample holds a few counts of this clone. V is TRBV6-1 and J is TRBJ2-7; 9 nucleotides align to TRBD1. Germline loops: CDR1 MNHNS, CDR2 SASEGT. V was clipped by 2 bases and J by 1 base; unmatched bases: 6. The CDR3 sequence is 16 residues long. CDR3 region: CASSEPGQGNSYEQYF. The CDR3 nucleotides read TGTGCCAGCAGTGAACCGGGACAGGGTAATTCCTACGAGCAGTACTTC.

This chain links TRBV18 with TRBJ1-6; 7 positions agree with TRBD1. Germline trimming cut 6 bases from V and 7 bases from J; bases unmatched to any gene: 6. Germline CDR1 is KGHSH and CDR2 is LQKENI. The CDR3 has 14 amino acids. CDR3 nucleotide sequence: TGTGCCAGCTCTCCCGACAGGGCCAATTCACCCCTCCACTTT. Translation: CASSPDRANSPLHF.

The V and J genes are TRBV4-2 and TRBJ2-7; TRBD1 matches 8 bases. V trimming: 4 bases; J trimming: 4 bases; junction bases outside the gene matches: 6. The CDR3 is 14 residues long. Germline loops: CDR1 LGHNA, CDR2 YNFKEQ. The CDR3 bases are TGTGCCAGCAGCCCCGGACAGGGTACGTACGAGCAGTACTTC. Its protein is CASSPGQGTYEQYF.

V usage is TRBV4-3 and J usage is TRBJ2-7, with 9 bases identical to TRBD2. The V segment lost 0 bases and the J segment 3 bases; nucleotides outside the gene matches: 12. Germline CDR1 is LGHNA and CDR2 is YSLEER. The CDR3 is 18 amino acids. The CDR3 DNA sequence: TGCGCCAGCAGCCAAGACCCCCCCCAGCTAGCGGGGCGCTACGAGCAGTACTTC. It is translated as CASSQDPPQLAGRYEQYF.

The chain joins TRBV11-2 to TRBJ1-3; D perhaps matches TRBD1 (6 bases). V shed 1 base and J shed 0 bases, with 10 bases lying between them. The CDR3 length is 16 residues. Germline V gives CDR1 SGHAT, CDR2 FQNNGV. CDR3 nucleotides: TGTGCCAGCAGCTTAGGCTCAGGGGCCTCTGGAAACACCATATATTTT. Its translation is CASSLGSGASGNTIYF.

J is TRBJ2-5 and V is TRBV4-3; D is uncertain. CDR1 is LGHNA and CDR2 is YSLEER in the germline V gene. Trimming left V 2 bases short and J 5 bases short, with 9 bases between. This CDR3 is built from 13 residues. The CDR3: CASSQRPGETQYF. CDR3 bases: TGCGCCAGCAGCCAACGACCGGGTGAGACCCAGTACTTC.

Notes on this clone: Sequence at one end of the junction differs from germline and may be a read error. The chain employs TRBV3-1 (or the pseudogene TRBV3-2) and TRBJ2-7; possibly TRBD1 for D (6 bases). The CDR3 is 16 amino acids. The germline gives CDR1 LGHDT, CDR2 YNNKEL (reference sequence). The CDR3 loop reads CASSQSPPRQGFTNLF. For the CDR3, the DNA is TGTGCCAGCAGCCAGTCCCCCCCCCGGCAGGGGTTTACCAATCTCTTC.

J is TRBJ2-3 and V is TRBV7-8, with 10 bases identical to TRBD2. The CDR3 has 13 residues. Per germline, CDR1 SGHVS and CDR2 FQNEAQ. With 5 bases clipped from V and 13 bases from J, the junction kept 9 bases outside the gene matches. CDR3 sequence: CASSVSGGPPEYF. CDR3 nucleotide sequence: TGTGCCAGCAGCGTTAGCGGGGGGCCTCCCGAGTATTTT.

This sequence joins TRBV29-1 and TRBJ1-1; no definite D call. CDR1 and CDR2 (germline): SQVTM, ANQGSEA. V lost 6 bases to trimming and J lost 2 bases, with 16 bases between them. The CDR3 length is 14 residues. CDR3 DNA: TGCAGCGTCCGAGGACTCAGGAGAAACACTGAAGCTTTCTTT. Translating it yields CSVRGLRRNTEAFF.